This T cell receptor (beta chain) derives from a study of blood T cell repertoires in COVID-19. Study-wide context: Sites across the United States, Italy and Spain contributed samples from acute and convalescent COVID-19.

The method was immunoSEQ multiplex PCR; TCRdb's version includes in-frame clones alone and lacks a portion of them. Of about 170,000 clones listed, about 83% are singletons. This TCR was sampled from a woman between 70 and 85 years old who had recovered from COVID-19. Sequencing was carried out using peripheral blood.

The CDR3 DNA sequence: TGTGCCAGCTCACCCACAGGGGCTGGGCCCTATGGCTACACCTTC. Its translation is CASSPTGAGPYGYTF. The chain carries TRBV18 and TRBJ1-2, with 7 nucleotides matching TRBD1. The germline V gene encodes CDR1 KGHSH and CDR2 LQKENI. V shed 3 bases, J shed 4 bases, and the junction held 8 bases outside the gene matches. This CDR3 has 15 amino acids.